The 4 T cell receptor beta chains presented below share a single source sample, sequenced in a study of Graves' ophthalmopathy and Graves' hyperthyroidism. The authors amplified TCR beta CDR3 regions from RNA transcripts. HTBI primers primed a first-round RT-PCR, and a second-round multiplex PCR followed. TCRdb fed the multiplex PCR reads into MiXCR, producing one record per CDR3 protein. Of some 390,000 distinct CDR3 sequences listed, around 20% are singletons. What was sequenced was peripheral blood. These receptors all come from a woman under 30 with Graves' ophthalmopathy.

This clonotype came up many times. The chain links TRBV6-2 or TRBV6-3 to TRBJ2-3; D call uncertain. V dropped 4 bases and J dropped 1 base, with 18 bases sitting between them. The CDR3 is 17 amino acids. Germline assignment: CDR1 MNHEY and CDR2 SVGEGT. The CDR3 nucleotides read TGTGCCAGCAGTTGGCCGTTCAGTGGACGGGGCACAGATACGCAGTATTTT. This sequence encodes CASSWPFSGRGTDTQYF.

The chain employs TRBV19 and TRBJ1-5; 7 bases match TRBD1. Germline V lookup: CDR1 LNHDA, CDR2 SQIVND (reference sequence). The length of the CDR3 is 15 residues. With V trimmed by 8 bases and J by 6 bases, 13 bases remained unmatched. The CDR3 region is CASQDRSTVSQPQHF. The DNA of the CDR3 is TGTGCCAGTCAGGACAGGTCAACGGTCAGTCAGCCCCAGCATTTT.

This clonotype was counted many times. The rearrangement links TRBV5-1 to TRBJ2-2; D may match TRBD1 or TRBD2 (5 bases each). The V gene's germline CDR1 is SGHRS and CDR2 YFSETQ. The V gene lost 5 bases and the J gene lost 4 bases, with 12 bases spanning the gap. This CDR3 spans 14 amino acids. CDR3 in amino acids: CASSYKGTTGELFF. Here the CDR3 DNA reads TGCGCCAGCAGTTATAAGGGGACCACCGGGGAGCTGTTTTTT.

At least ten counts were recorded for this clonotype. The rearrangement joins TRBV2 to TRBJ1-5; D might be TRBD1 (5 bases). Germline CDR1 reads SNHLY; CDR2 reads FYNNEI. The CDR3 has 16 amino acids. V was cut by 7 bases and J by 0 bases, with 16 bases left in between. CDR3 protein: CASTLGGTYSNQPQHF. CDR3 sequence (DNA): TGTGCCAGCACGCTGGGGGGGACTTATAGCAATCAGCCCCAGCATTTT.